The source of this TCR beta chain is a study of blood T cells in healthy people across ages. The use of a sample-barcoded 5' primer and a J-beta primer mix characterized a second PCR of about 7 to 12 cycles. All cDNA molecules were each tagged by a template-switch adaptor with 12 random nucleotides. TCRdb redid the calling of the 5' RACE reads with MiXCR, one entry per CDR3 protein. This repertoire shows 1,300,000 or so distinct CDR3 sequences, approximately 59% found once; its top ten account for over 5.5%. Study results and limitations: Investigators treated diversity estimates from one million T cells as underestimates.

The V gene's germline CDR1 is SGHAT and CDR2 FQNNGV. The CDR3 is made up of 13 amino acids. Deletions cut 5 bases from V and 4 bases from J, with 12 bases between. Notes on this clonotype: The target antigen is unknown.

The rearrangement joins TRBV11-2 to TRBJ2-7; TRBD1 is a possible D gene (5 bases). The sequence was obtained from a man aged 18-30 years in good health. The sequenced sample consisted of blood. The CDR3 loop reads CASSIRAVYEQYF. In nucleotides, the CDR3 is TGTGCCAGCAGCATCAGGGCCGTTTACGAGCAGTACTTC. The entire variable domain, with the rest obtained from reference TRBV11-2 and TRBJ2-7, is as follows: EAGVAQSPRYKIIEKRQSVAFWCNPISGHATLYWYQQILGQGPKLLIQFQNNGVVDDSQLPKDRFSAERLKGVDSTLKIQPAKLEDSAVYLCASSIRAVYEQYFGPGTRLTVT.